The clone carrying this T cell receptor (beta chain) was found once. The entry originates in a study of blood T cells in healthy people across ages. The authors ran a second PCR of roughly 6 to 12 cycles using a sample-barcoded 5' primer and a J-beta primer mix. Through a template-switch adaptor with 12 random nucleotides, each cDNA molecule received a tag. Every sample produced at least 2.5 million CDR3-containing paired-end reads. MiXCR, run by TCRdb on the 5' RACE reads, gives a single entry per CDR3 protein. This sample has about 730,000 distinct CDR3 sequences; roughly 47% occur once, and the top ten carry around a fifth. The CDR3 loop spans 16 amino acids. V was shortened by 0 bases and J by 1 base, with 12 bases between the two germline ends. Germline V gene sequence: CDR1 DFQATT, CDR2 SNEGSKA (reference sequence).

The chain uses TRBV20-1 and TRBJ2-2, with D possibly being TRBD1 (5 bases). The source of this sequence is a woman in her sixties in good health. Sequencing was done on a sample of blood. CDR3 sequence reads: CSARESRVRNTGELFF. In nucleotides, the CDR3 is TGCAGTGCTAGAGAATCCAGGGTACGGAACACCGGGGAGCTGTTTTTT.